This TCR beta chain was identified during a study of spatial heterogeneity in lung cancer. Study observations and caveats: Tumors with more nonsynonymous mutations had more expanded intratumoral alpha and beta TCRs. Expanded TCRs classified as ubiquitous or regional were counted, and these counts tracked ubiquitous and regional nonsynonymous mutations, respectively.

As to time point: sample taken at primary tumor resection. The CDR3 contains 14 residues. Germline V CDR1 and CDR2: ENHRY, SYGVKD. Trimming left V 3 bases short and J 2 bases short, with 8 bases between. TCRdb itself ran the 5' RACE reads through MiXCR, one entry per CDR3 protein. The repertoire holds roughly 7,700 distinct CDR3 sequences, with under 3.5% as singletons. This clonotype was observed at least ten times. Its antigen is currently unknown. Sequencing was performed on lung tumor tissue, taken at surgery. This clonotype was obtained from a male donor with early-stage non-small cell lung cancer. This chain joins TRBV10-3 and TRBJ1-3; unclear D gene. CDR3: CAISDEGAGNTIYF. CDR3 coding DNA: TGTGCCATCAGTGATGAAGGTGCTGGAAACACCATATATTTT.